These T cell receptor beta chains were read from a single sample in a study of T cells in localized non-small cell lung cancer. Profiled with immunoSEQ multiplex PCR; TCRdb holds only in-frame clones, not every one. Here the sample spans tens of thousands of clones, roughly four fifths being singletons. The source was peripheral blood, collected before any cancer treatment. Receptors were obtained from a female donor over 55 with stage I lung adenocarcinoma. CDR3s include the opening cysteine and the closing phenylalanine or tryptophan. A D gene is named only where the DNA matches it firmly. Expanded clones get a size class; other rows say once, few or many, or leave the size out.

d_call: NA
clone_size: NA
j_call: TRBJ2-7
v_call: TRBV20-1
cdr3_nt: TGCAGTGTGCCCTACCTCGCCGAGCAGTACTTC
cdr3_aa: CSVPYLAEQYF

d_call: TRBD2
clone_size: NA
j_call: TRBJ2-1
v_call: TRBV30
cdr3_nt: TGTGCCTGGAGTACACTAGCGGGAGCCTACAATGAGCAGTTCTTC
cdr3_aa: CAWSTLAGAYNEQFF

d_call: TRBD1
clone_size: once
j_call: TRBJ1-1
v_call: TRBV29-1
cdr3_nt: TGCAGCGTTCACCGGACAGGGCGGGTGAACACTGAAGCTTTCTTT
cdr3_aa: CSVHRTGRVNTEAFF

d_call: NA
clone_size: NA
j_call: TRBJ1-5
v_call: TRBV18
cdr3_nt: TGTGCCAGCTCACCAATGAGGGATCAGCCCCAGCATTTT
cdr3_aa: CASSPMRDQPQHF

d_call: TRBD1
clone_size: NA
j_call: TRBJ2-7
v_call: TRBV4-2
cdr3_nt: TGTGCCAGCAGCCCGTGGACAGGGGTGGACGAGCAGTACTTC
cdr3_aa: CASSPWTGVDEQYF

d_call: TRBD2
clone_size: NA
j_call: TRBJ2-5
v_call: TRBV7-6
cdr3_nt: TGTGCCAGCAGCCCAGGGGGACTAGCGGGAGTAGAGACCCAGTACTTC
cdr3_aa: CASSPGGLAGVETQYF

d_call: NA
clone_size: NA
j_call: TRBJ2-4
v_call: TRBV6-1
cdr3_nt: TGTGCCAGCATTGGGGGAGCAGGGGCCAAAAACATTCAGTACTTC
cdr3_aa: CASIGGAGAKNIQYF

d_call: NA
clone_size: NA
j_call: TRBJ1-4
v_call: TRBV19
cdr3_nt: TGTGCCAGTACCCTGAAAAGGGGACGGACTAATGAAAAACTGTTTTTT
cdr3_aa: CASTLKRGRTNEKLFF

d_call: NA
clone_size: NA
j_call: TRBJ1-3
v_call: TRBV10-3
cdr3_nt: TGTGCCATCAGCGGACATACAGGAAACACCATATATTTT
cdr3_aa: CAISGHTGNTIYF

d_call: TRBD1
clone_size: NA
j_call: TRBJ1-1
v_call: TRBV4-2
cdr3_nt: TGTGCCAGCAGCCAAGAAGGCAGGGGGTCAGTGACTGAAGCTTTCTTT
cdr3_aa: CASSQEGRGSVTEAFF

d_call: TRBD2
clone_size: NA
j_call: TRBJ2-3
v_call: TRBV4-2
cdr3_nt: TGTGCCAGCAGCCAAATCGCGGGAGGGCATACAGATACGCAGTATTTT
cdr3_aa: CASSQIAGGHTDTQYF

d_call: NA
clone_size: NA
j_call: TRBJ2-7
v_call: TRBV5-1
cdr3_nt: TGCGCCAGCAGCTCGGCCTCTTATGGAGAGCAGTACTTC
cdr3_aa: CASSSASYGEQYF

d_call: NA
clone_size: few
j_call: TRBJ2-6
v_call: TRBV9
cdr3_nt: TGTGCCAGCAGCCTTCCTTTGGACAGTTATTCTGGGGCCAACGTCCTGACTTTC
cdr3_aa: CASSLPLDSYSGANVLTF

d_call: TRBD1
clone_size: few
j_call: TRBJ1-2
v_call: TRBV5-4
cdr3_nt: TGTGCCAGCAGTAACAGGGGAGGCTCTATTGGCTACACCTTC
cdr3_aa: CASSNRGGSIGYTF

d_call: TRBD1
clone_size: few
j_call: TRBJ1-5
v_call: TRBV19
cdr3_nt: TGTGCCACCACGACAGGGAAGGGCAATCAGCCCCAGCATTTT
cdr3_aa: CATTTGKGNQPQHF

d_call: NA
clone_size: NA
j_call: TRBJ1-1
v_call: TRBV7-8
cdr3_nt: TGTGCCAGCAGCGGGGCGGGGTACACTGAAGCTTTCTTT
cdr3_aa: CASSGAGYTEAFF

d_call: NA
clone_size: NA
j_call: TRBJ2-7
v_call: TRBV11-3
cdr3_nt: TGTGCCAGCAGCTTAGGGTCCTACGAGCAGTACTTC
cdr3_aa: CASSLGSYEQYF

d_call: NA
clone_size: NA
j_call: TRBJ1-2
v_call: TRBV18
cdr3_nt: TGTGCCAGCTCACGAGGGACGGGAGAGACTACTAACTATGGCTACACCTTC
cdr3_aa: CASSRGTGETTNYGYTF

d_call: NA
clone_size: NA
j_call: TRBJ2-5
v_call: TRBV6-1
cdr3_nt: TGTGCCAGCAGTAATCTCGCCCAGACCCAGTACTTC
cdr3_aa: CASSNLAQTQYF

d_call: NA
clone_size: NA
j_call: TRBJ2-7
v_call: TRBV10-1
cdr3_nt: TGCGCCAGCAGTGAGAGGGACGAGCAGTACTTC
cdr3_aa: CASSERDEQYF

d_call: NA
clone_size: NA
j_call: TRBJ2-1
v_call: TRBV2
cdr3_nt: TGTGCCAGCAGTGAATTTGCTGGGGGCCAGGGGCAGTTCTTC
cdr3_aa: CASSEFAGGQGQFF

d_call: NA
clone_size: NA
j_call: TRBJ2-1
v_call: TRBV7-9
cdr3_nt: TGTGCCAGCAGCTTATGGGTCTTC
cdr3_aa: CASSLWVF

d_call: NA
clone_size: NA
j_call: TRBJ1-5
v_call: TRBV7-8
cdr3_nt: TGTGCCAGCAGCCAGGAGGGGATTAAGCCCCAGCATTTT
cdr3_aa: CASSQEGIKPQHF

d_call: NA
clone_size: NA
j_call: TRBJ2-1
v_call: TRBV19
cdr3_nt: TGTGCCAGTAGTAACCTATACAATGAGCAGTTCTTC
cdr3_aa: CASSNLYNEQFF

d_call: NA
clone_size: NA
j_call: TRBJ2-7
v_call: TRBV6-6
cdr3_nt: TGTGCCAGCAGGGTTCAGGGGTACGAGCAGTACTTC
cdr3_aa: CASRVQGYEQYF

d_call: TRBD1
clone_size: NA
j_call: TRBJ1-2
v_call: TRBV6-5
cdr3_nt: TGTGCCAGCAGTCAACAGGGGACGCGGGGCTACACCTTC
cdr3_aa: CASSQQGTRGYTF

d_call: NA
clone_size: NA
j_call: TRBJ2-1
v_call: TRBV28
cdr3_nt: TGTGCCAGCACGGGGGTTATTGACAATGAGCAGTTCTTC
cdr3_aa: CASTGVIDNEQFF

d_call: NA
clone_size: few
j_call: TRBJ1-1
v_call: TRBV12-5
cdr3_nt: TGTGCTAGTGGTTTGTTACAGATGAACACTGAAGCTTTCTTT
cdr3_aa: CASGLLQMNTEAFF

d_call: TRBD1
clone_size: NA
j_call: TRBJ2-7
v_call: TRBV11-2
cdr3_nt: TGTGCCAGCAGCTTAAAACCTACTTCCGGGACAGGGGTCCACGAGCAGTACTTC
cdr3_aa: CASSLKPTSGTGVHEQYF

d_call: NA
clone_size: NA
j_call: TRBJ2-7
v_call: TRBV27
cdr3_nt: TGTGCCAGCAGTCCAAGGGACCCTTCAACGGGCGAGCAGTACTTC
cdr3_aa: CASSPRDPSTGEQYF

d_call: NA
clone_size: NA
j_call: TRBJ2-1
v_call: TRBV19
cdr3_nt: TGTGCCAGTAGTATAGATTACGGCCGCCTTGGTGAGCAGTTCTTC
cdr3_aa: CASSIDYGRLGEQFF

d_call: NA
clone_size: NA
j_call: TRBJ2-7
v_call: TRBV20-1
cdr3_nt: TGCAGTGCTAGAGAGGAGGCGGTCCAGTACTTC
cdr3_aa: CSAREEAVQYF

d_call: NA
clone_size: NA
j_call: TRBJ2-3
v_call: TRBV5-1
cdr3_nt: TGCGCCAGCAGCTTGGTACCCCCGGGCACAGATACGCAGTATTTT
cdr3_aa: CASSLVPPGTDTQYF

d_call: NA
clone_size: NA
j_call: TRBJ1-2
v_call: TRBV7-2
cdr3_nt: TGTGCCAGCAGCTTGGGAGACAGGATGGGTGGCTACACCTTC
cdr3_aa: CASSLGDRMGGYTF

d_call: NA
clone_size: NA
j_call: TRBJ1-1
v_call: TRBV6-5
cdr3_nt: TGTGCCAGCACCTTGGGGGGGAGCACTGAAGCTTTCTTT
cdr3_aa: CASTLGGSTEAFF

d_call: NA
clone_size: NA
j_call: TRBJ2-1
v_call: TRBV18
cdr3_nt: TGTGCCAGCTCACCACCCCAGTACAATGAGCAGTTCTTC
cdr3_aa: CASSPPQYNEQFF

d_call: TRBD2
clone_size: NA
j_call: TRBJ2-3
v_call: TRBV10-1
cdr3_nt: TGCGCCAGCAGTGAGTCGGGACTAGGAACAGATACGCAGTATTTT
cdr3_aa: CASSESGLGTDTQYF